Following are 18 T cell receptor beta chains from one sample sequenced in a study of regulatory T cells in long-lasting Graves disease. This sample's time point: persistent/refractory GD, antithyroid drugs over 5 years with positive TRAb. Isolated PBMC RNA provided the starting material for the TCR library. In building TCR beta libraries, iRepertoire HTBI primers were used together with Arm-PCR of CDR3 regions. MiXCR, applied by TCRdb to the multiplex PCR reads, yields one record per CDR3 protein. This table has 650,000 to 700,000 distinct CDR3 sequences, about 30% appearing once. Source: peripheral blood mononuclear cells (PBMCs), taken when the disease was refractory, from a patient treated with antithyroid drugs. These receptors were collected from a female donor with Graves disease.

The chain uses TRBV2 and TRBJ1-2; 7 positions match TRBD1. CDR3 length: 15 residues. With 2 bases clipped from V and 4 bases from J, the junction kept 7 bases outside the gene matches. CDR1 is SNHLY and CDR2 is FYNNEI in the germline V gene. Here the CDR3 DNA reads TGTGCCAGCAGTGAACCCGGAGGGGGCGGCTATGGCTACACCTTC. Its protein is CASSEPGGGGYGYTF.

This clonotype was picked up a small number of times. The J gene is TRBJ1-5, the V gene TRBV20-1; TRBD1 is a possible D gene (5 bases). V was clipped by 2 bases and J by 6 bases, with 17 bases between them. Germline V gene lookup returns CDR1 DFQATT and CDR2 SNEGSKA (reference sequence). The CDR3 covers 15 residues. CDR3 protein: CSARSDFREGQPQHF. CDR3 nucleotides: TGCAGTGCTAGATCGGATTTCAGGGAGGGTCAGCCCCAGCATTTT.

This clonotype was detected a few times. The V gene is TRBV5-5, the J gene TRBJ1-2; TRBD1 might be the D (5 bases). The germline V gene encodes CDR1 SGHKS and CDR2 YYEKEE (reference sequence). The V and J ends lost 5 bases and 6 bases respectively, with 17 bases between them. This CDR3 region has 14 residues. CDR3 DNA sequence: TGTGCCAGCAGGGCCGTCGGGTCGGGGGATGGCTACACCTTC. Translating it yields CASRAVGSGDGYTF.

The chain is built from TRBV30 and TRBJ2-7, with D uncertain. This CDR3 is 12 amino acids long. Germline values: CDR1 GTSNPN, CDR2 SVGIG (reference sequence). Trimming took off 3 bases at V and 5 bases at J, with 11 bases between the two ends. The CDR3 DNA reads TGTGCCTGGAGCCCACGAGCCGACGAGCAGTACTTC. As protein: CAWSPRADEQYF.

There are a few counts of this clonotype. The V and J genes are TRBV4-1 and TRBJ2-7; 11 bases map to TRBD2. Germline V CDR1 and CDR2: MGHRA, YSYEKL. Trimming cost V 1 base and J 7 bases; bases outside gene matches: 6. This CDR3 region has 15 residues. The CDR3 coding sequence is TGCGCCAGCAGCCAAGTGGGGGGACTAGCGGAAGAGCAGTACTTC. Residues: CASSQVGGLAEEQYF.

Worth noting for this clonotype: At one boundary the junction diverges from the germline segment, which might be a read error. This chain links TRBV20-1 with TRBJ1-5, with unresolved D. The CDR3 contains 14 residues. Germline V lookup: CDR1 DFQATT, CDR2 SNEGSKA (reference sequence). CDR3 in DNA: TGCAGTGCTGTACGGGCGCATAGCAATCAGCCCCGGCATTTT. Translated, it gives CSAVRAHSNQPRHF.

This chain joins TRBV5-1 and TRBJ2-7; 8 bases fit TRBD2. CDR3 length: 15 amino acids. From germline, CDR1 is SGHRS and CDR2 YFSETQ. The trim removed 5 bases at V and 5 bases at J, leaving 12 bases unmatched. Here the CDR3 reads CASRPQAGVSHEQYF. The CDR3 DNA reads TGCGCCAGCAGGCCCCAAGCGGGAGTTTCCCACGAGCAGTACTTC. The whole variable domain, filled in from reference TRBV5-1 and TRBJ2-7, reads KAGVTQTPRYLIKTRGQQVTLSCSPISGHRSVSWYQQTPGQGLQFLFEYFSETQRNKGNFPGRFSGRQFSNSRSEMNVSTLELGDSALYLCASRPQAGVSHEQYFGPGTRLTVT.

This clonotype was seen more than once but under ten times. CDR3 bases: TGCGCCAGCAGCCCGAGGGCAGGGAGCTCCTATAATTCACCCCTCCACTTT. This sequence encodes CASSPRAGSSYNSPLHF. The chain employs TRBV5-1 and TRBJ1-6; a possible D gene is TRBD1 (5 bases). CDR1 is SGHRS and CDR2 is YFSETQ in the germline V gene. This CDR3 is 17 amino acids long. V lost 4 bases to trimming and J lost 0 bases, with 14 bases between them.

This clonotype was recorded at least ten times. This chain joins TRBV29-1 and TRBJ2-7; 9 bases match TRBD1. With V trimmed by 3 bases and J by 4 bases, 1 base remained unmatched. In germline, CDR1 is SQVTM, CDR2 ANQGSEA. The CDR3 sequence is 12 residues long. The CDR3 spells CSVDGTGYEQYF. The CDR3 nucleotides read TGCAGCGTTGATGGGACAGGGTACGAGCAGTACTTC.

The CDR3 region has the DNA TGCAGTGCTAGAGCTCTCAGCGGGAGGGCCGGCGAGCAGTACTTC. Translating it yields CSARALSGRAGEQYF. The chain is built from TRBV20-1 and TRBJ2-7, with 10 bases fitting TRBD2. The CDR3 covers 15 residues. V trimming: 1 base; J trimming: 6 bases; junction bases outside the gene matches: 9. The V gene's germline CDR1 is DFQATT and CDR2 SNEGSKA (reference sequence).

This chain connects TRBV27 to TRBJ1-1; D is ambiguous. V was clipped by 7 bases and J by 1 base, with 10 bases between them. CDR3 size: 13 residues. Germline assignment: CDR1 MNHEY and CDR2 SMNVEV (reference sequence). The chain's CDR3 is CASNAGSNTEAFF. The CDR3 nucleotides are TGTGCCAGCAACGCCGGATCGAACACTGAAGCTTTCTTT.

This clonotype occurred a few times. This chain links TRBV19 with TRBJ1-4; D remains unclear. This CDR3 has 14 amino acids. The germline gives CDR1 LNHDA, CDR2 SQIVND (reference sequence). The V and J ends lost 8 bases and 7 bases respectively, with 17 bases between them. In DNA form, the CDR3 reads TGTGCCAGTCGGACCTTGGTCGGGAGTGAAAAACTGTTTTTT. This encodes CASRTLVGSEKLFF.

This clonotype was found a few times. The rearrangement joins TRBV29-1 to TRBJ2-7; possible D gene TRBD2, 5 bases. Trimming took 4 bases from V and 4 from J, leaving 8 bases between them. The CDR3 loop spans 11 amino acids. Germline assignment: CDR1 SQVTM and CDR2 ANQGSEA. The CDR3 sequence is CSVASGYEQYF. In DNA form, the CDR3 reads TGCAGCGTTGCCTCGGGGTACGAGCAGTACTTC.

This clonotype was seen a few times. CDR3 amino acids: CASSLHEDNLYEQYF. DNA for the CDR3: TGTGCCAGCAGCTTACATGAGGACAATTTGTACGAGCAGTACTTC. The chain employs TRBV7-9 and TRBJ2-7; the D gene is possibly TRBD1 (5 bases). Deletions cut 2 bases from V and 4 bases from J, with 15 bases between. The CDR3 extends over 15 amino acids. The germline gives CDR1 SEHNR, CDR2 FQNEAQ (reference sequence).

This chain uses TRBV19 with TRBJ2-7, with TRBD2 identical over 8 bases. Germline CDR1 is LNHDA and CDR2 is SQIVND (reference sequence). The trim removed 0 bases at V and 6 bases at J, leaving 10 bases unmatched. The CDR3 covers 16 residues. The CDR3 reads CASSIDRLSGRGEQYF. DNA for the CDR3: TGTGCCAGTAGTATAGATAGGTTAAGCGGGAGAGGCGAGCAGTACTTC.

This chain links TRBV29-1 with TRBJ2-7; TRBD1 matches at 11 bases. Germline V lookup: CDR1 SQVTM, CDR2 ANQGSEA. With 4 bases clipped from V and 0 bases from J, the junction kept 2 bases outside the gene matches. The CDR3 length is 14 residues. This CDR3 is CSVVGQGVSYEQYF. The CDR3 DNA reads TGCAGCGTTGTGGGACAGGGGGTCTCCTACGAGCAGTACTTC.

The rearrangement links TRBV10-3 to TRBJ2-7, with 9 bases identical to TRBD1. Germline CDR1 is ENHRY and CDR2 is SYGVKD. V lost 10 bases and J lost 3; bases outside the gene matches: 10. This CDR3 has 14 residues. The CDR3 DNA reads TGTGCCAGCCTGCCGGGACAGGGCAACTACGAGCAGTACTTC. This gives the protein CASLPGQGNYEQYF.

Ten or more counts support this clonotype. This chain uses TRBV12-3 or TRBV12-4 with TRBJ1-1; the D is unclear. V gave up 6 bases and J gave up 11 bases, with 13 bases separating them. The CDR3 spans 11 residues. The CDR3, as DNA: TGTGCCAGCAGCCCCGCCAGCGGCGCTTTCTTT. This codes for CASSPASGAFF.